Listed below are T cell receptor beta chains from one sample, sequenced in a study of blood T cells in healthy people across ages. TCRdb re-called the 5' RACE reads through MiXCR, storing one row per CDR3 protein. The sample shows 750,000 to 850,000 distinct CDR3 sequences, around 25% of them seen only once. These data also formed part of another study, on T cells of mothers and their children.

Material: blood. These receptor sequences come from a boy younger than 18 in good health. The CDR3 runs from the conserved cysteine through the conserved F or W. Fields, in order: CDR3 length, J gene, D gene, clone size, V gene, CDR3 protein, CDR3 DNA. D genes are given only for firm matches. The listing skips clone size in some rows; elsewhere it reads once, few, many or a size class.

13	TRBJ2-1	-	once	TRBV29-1	CSQVSGSYNEQFF	TGCAGCCAAGTGAGCGGCTCCTACAATGAGCAGTTCTTC
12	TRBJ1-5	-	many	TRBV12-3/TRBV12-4	CASSTMNQPQHF	TGTGCCAGCAGTACGATGAATCAGCCCCAGCATTTT
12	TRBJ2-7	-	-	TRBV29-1	CSVAGTTYEQYF	TGCAGCGTAGCCGGGACAACCTACGAGCAGTACTTC
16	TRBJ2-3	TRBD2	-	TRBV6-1	CASSQTSGGGTDTQYF	TGTGCCAGCAGCCAGACTAGCGGAGGGGGAACAGATACGCAGTATTTT
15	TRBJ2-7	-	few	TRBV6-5	CASSSPGTTAYEQYF	TGTGCCAGCAGTTCCCCAGGGACCACCGCCTACGAGCAGTACTTC
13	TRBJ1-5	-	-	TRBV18	CASSPGQYQPQHF	TGTGCCAGCTCACCTGGACAGTATCAGCCCCAGCATTTT
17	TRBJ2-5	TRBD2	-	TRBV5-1	CASSLAGLAGTQETQYF	TGCGCCAGCAGCTTGGCCGGATTAGCGGGGACCCAAGAGACCCAGTACTTC
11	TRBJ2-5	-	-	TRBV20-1	CSARASIGQYF	TGCAGTGCTAGAGCGTCGATCGGGCAGTACTTC
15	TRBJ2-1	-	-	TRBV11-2	CASSLGYSSYNEQFF	TGTGCCAGCAGCTTAGGGTACAGCTCCTACAATGAGCAGTTCTTC
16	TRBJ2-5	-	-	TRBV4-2	CASSQDFGEGWETQYF	TGTGCCAGCAGCCAAGATTTCGGTGAGGGTTGGGAGACCCAGTACTTC
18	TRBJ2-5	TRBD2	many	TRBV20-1	CSARPAGLAGTRQETQYF	TGCAGTGCTAGGCCCGCGGGGCTAGCGGGAACTCGTCAAGAGACCCAGTACTTC
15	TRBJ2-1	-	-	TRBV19	CASSPMFSSYNEQFF	TGTGCCAGTAGTCCCATGTTCAGCTCCTACAATGAGCAGTTCTTC
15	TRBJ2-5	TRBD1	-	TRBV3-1	CASSQRDRYQETQYF	TGTGCCAGCAGCCAAAGGGACAGATACCAAGAGACCCAGTACTTC
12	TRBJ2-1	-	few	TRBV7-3	CASSVGVGEQFF	TGTGCCAGCAGCGTAGGTGTCGGTGAGCAGTTCTTC
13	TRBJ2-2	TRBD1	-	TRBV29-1	CSVLGQDTGELFF	TGCAGCGTCCTAGGACAGGATACCGGGGAGCTGTTTTTT
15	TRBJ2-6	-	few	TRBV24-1	CATSDGGAGANVLTF	TGTGCCACCAGTGATGGGGGCGCTGGGGCCAACGTCCTGACTTTC
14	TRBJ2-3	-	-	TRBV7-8	CASSDPHSADTQYF	TGTGCCAGCAGCGACCCCCACAGCGCAGATACGCAGTATTTT
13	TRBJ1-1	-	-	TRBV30	CAWSVQGRTEALF	TGTGCCTGGAGTGTACAAGGGCGCACTGAAGCTCTCTTT
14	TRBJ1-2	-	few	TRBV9	CASSVAGKGYGYTF	TGTGCCAGCAGCGTAGCCGGGAAAGGCTATGGCTACACCTTC
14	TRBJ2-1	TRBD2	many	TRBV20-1	CSARTSGRGYEQFF	TGCAGTGCTAGAACTAGCGGGAGGGGATATGAGCAGTTCTTC
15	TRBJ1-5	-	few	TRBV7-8	CASSLVGTGDQPQHF	TGTGCCAGCAGCTTAGTTGGAACCGGGGATCAGCCCCAGCATTTT
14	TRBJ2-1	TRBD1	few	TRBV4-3	CASSHGTGKWEQFF	TGCGCCAGCAGCCACGGGACAGGCAAATGGGAGCAGTTCTTC
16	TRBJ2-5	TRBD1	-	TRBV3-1	CASSRLRQGLWETQYF	TGTGCCAGCAGCCGCCTTAGACAGGGTTTATGGGAGACCCAGTACTTC
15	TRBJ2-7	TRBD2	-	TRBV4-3	CASSQTVGGRYEQYF	TGCGCCAGCAGCCAAACAGTGGGCGGGAGGTACGAGCAGTACTTC
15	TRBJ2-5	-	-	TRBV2	CAGQAQSGYQETQYF	TGTGCCGGCCAAGCCCAGTCAGGGTACCAAGAGACCCAGTACTTC
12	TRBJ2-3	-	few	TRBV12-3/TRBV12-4	CASSLDGATQYF	TGTGCCAGCAGTTTAGATGGTGCTACGCAGTATTTT
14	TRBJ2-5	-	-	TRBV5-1	CASSLGSTGKTQYF	TGCGCCAGCAGCTTGGGGTCCACCGGGAAGACCCAGTACTTC
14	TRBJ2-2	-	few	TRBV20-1	CSASRRANTGELFF	TGCAGTGCTAGTCGCAGGGCGAACACCGGGGAGCTGTTTTTT
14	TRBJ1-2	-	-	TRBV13	CTSSLGTEGDLATF	TGTACCAGCAGCTTAGGTACAGAGGGAGATCTCGCCACCTTC
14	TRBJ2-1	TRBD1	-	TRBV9	CASSAGDRANEQFF	TGTGCCAGCAGCGCTGGGGACAGGGCCAATGAGCAGTTCTTC
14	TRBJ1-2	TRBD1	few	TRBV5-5	CATTTTGVDYGYTF	TGTGCCACCACAACGACAGGGGTTGACTATGGCTACACCTTC
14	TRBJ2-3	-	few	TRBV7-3	CASSLNRVTDTQYF	TGTGCCAGCAGCTTAAATCGGGTCACAGATACGCAGTATTTT
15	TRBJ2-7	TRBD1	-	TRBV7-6	CASSSQTGTAYEQYF	TGTGCCAGCAGCAGTCAAACCGGGACAGCCTACGAGCAGTACTTC
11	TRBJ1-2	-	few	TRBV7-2	CASSLWPGYTF	TGTGCCAGCAGCTTATGGCCGGGCTACACCTTC
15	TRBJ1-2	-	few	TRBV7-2	CASSLGEAGVYGYTF	TGTGCCAGCAGCTTAGGGGAAGCGGGAGTCTATGGCTACACCTTC
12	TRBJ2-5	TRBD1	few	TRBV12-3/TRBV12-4	CASSSWTGRQYF	TGTGCCAGCAGTTCCTGGACAGGGCGCCAGTACTTC
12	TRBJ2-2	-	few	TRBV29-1	CSVQGLAGELFF	TGCAGCGTTCAGGGGCTCGCCGGGGAGCTGTTTTTT
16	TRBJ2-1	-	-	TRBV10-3	CAISDQSGSSYNEQFF	TGTGCCATCAGTGATCAGTCCGGGAGCTCCTACAATGAGCAGTTCTTC
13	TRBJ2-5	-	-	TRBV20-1	CSARDWLEETQYF	TGCAGTGCTAGAGATTGGCTAGAAGAGACCCAGTACTTC
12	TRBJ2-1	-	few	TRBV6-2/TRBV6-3	CASSYSDYEQFF	TGTGCCAGCAGTTACTCTGATTATGAGCAGTTCTTC
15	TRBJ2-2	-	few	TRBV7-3	CASSSKTVGPGELFF	TGTGCCAGCAGCTCCAAGACAGTGGGGCCCGGGGAGCTGTTTTTT
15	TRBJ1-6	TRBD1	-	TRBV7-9	CASSPPRDSRSPLHF	TGTGCCAGCAGCCCCCCGCGGGACAGTAGGTCACCCCTCCACTTT
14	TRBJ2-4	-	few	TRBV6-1	CASSESQAKNIQYF	TGTGCCAGCAGTGAGTCACAGGCCAAAAACATTCAGTACTTC
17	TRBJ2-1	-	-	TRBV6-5	CASSYSTDSPRFNEQFF	TGTGCCAGCAGTTACTCGACTGACAGTCCCCGATTCAATGAGCAGTTCTTC
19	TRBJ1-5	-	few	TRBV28	CASSLDRGRILTLNQPQHF	TGTGCCAGCAGTTTGGATAGGGGACGTATTTTAACCCTCAATCAGCCCCAGCATTTT
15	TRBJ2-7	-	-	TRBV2	CASNAKQSYTYEQYF	TGTGCCAGCAATGCGAAACAGTCTTATACCTACGAGCAGTACTTC
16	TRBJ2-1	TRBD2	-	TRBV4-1	CASSQDPAGGYDEQFF	TGCGCCAGCAGCCAAGATCCCGCGGGGGGCTACGATGAGCAGTTCTTC
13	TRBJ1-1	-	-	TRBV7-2	CASSFQGFNEAFF	TGTGCCAGCAGCTTTCAGGGTTTTAATGAAGCTTTCTTT
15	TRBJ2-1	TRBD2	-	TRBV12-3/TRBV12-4	CASSLAGTSLVEQFF	TGTGCCAGCAGTTTAGCGGGGACTAGCTTGGTTGAGCAGTTCTTC
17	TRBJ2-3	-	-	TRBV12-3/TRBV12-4	CASSLWQTRAHTDTQYF	TGTGCCAGCAGTTTGTGGCAGACAAGGGCCCACACAGATACGCAGTATTTT
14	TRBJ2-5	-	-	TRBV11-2	CASSSLPGDKRQYF	TGTGCCAGCAGCTCCCTCCCAGGGGATAAGAGGCAGTACTTC
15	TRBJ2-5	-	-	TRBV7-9	CASSLDGQSRETQYF	TGTGCCAGCAGCTTAGATGGACAGTCGAGAGAGACCCAGTACTTC
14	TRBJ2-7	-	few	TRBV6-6	CASSSTSGTYEQYF	TGTGCCAGCAGTTCGACAAGCGGAACCTACGAGCAGTACTTC
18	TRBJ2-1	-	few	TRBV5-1	CASSFLPATRSSYNEQFF	TGCGCCAGCAGCTTCCTACCCGCAACTAGGAGCTCCTACAATGAGCAGTTCTTC